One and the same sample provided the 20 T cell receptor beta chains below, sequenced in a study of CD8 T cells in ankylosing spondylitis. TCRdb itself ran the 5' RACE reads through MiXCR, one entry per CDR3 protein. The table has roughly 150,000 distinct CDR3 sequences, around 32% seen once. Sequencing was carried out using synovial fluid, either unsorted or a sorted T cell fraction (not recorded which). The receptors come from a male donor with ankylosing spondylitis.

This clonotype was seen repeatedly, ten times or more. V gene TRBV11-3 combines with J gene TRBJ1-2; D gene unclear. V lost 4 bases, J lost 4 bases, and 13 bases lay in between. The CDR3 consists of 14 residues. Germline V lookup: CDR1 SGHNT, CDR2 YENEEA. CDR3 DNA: TGTGCCAGCAGCTCCAGGCAGTCAGCCTATGGCTACACCTTC. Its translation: CASSSRQSAYGYTF.

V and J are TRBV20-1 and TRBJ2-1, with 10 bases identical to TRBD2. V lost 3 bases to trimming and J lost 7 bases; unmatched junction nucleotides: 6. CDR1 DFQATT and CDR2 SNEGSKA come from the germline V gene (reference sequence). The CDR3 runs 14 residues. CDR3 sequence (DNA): TGCAGTGCTAGGGTCAGCGGGAGGGGGAATGAGCAGTTCTTC. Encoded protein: CSARVSGRGNEQFF.

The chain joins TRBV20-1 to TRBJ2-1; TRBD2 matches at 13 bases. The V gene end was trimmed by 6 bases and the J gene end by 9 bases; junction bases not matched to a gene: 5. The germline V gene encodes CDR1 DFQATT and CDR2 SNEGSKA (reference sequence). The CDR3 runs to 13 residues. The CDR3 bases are TGCAGTGCCGTGACTAGCGGGAGGACTGAGCAGTTCTTC. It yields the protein CSAVTSGRTEQFF.

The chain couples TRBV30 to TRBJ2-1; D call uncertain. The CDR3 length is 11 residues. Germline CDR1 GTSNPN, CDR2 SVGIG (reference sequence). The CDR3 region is CDCLLTEKQFF. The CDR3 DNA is TGTGACTGTCTCCTAACGGAGAAGCAGTTCTTC.

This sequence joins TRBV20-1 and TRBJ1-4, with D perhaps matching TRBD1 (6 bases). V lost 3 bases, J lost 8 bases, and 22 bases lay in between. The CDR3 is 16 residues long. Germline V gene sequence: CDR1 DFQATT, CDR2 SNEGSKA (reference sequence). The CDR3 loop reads CSASPPQTGPREKLFF. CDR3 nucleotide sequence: TGCAGTGCTAGCCCGCCCCAGACAGGTCCACGGGAAAAACTGTTTTTT.

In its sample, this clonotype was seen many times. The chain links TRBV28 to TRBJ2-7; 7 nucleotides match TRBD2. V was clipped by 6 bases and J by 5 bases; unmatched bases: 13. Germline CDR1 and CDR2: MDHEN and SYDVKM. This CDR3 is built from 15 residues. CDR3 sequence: CASSLGGGNFHEQYF. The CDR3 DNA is TGTGCCAGCAGCCTTGGGGGGGGAAATTTCCACGAGCAGTACTTC.

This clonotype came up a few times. The CDR3 sequence: CASSYGSGNEQFF. The DNA of the CDR3 is TGCGCCAGCAGTTACGGGAGTGGGAATGAGCAGTTCTTC. The chain has TRBV5-1 and TRBJ2-1; possible D gene TRBD2, 6 bases. The CDR3 loop spans 13 amino acids. CDR1 is SGHRS and CDR2 is YFSETQ in the germline V gene. Trimming shortened V by 5 bases and J by 7 bases, and 13 bases separated the two germline ends.

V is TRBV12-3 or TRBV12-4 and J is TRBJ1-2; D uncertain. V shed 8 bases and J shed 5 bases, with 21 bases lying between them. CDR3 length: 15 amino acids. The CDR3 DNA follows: TGTGCCAGCGGACTACTTTCGGACTCTCTTTATGGCTACACCTTC. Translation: CASGLLSDSLYGYTF.

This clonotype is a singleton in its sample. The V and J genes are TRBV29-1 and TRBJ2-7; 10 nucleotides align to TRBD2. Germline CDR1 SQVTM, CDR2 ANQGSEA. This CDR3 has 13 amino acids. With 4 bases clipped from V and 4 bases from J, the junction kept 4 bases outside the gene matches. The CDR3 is CSVGAGGPYEQYF. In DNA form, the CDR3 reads TGCAGCGTTGGAGCGGGGGGGCCTTACGAGCAGTACTTC.

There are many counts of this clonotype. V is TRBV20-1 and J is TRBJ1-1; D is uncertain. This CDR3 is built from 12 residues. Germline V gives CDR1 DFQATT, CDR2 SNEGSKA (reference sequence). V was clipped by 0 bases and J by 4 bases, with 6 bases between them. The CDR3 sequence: CSARDLGTEAFF. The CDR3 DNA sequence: TGCAGTGCTAGAGATCTAGGCACTGAAGCTTTCTTT.

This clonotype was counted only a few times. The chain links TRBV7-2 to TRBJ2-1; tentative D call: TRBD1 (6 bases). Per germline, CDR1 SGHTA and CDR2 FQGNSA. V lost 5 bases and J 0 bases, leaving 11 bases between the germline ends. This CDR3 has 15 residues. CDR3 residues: CASSQTGSSYNEQFF. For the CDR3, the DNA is TGTGCCAGCAGCCAGACAGGTAGCTCCTACAATGAGCAGTTCTTC.

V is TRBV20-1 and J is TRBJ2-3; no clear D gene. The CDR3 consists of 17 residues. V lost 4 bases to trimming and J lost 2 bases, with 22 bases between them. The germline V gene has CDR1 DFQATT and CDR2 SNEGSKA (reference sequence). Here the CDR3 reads CSAITPSLVASTDTQYF. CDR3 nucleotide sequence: TGCAGTGCTATCACCCCCAGTCTAGTGGCCTCCACAGATACGCAGTATTTT.

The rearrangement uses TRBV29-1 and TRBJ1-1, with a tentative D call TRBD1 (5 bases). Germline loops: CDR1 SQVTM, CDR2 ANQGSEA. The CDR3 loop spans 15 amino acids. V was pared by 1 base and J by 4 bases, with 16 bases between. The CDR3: CSVEARERQLTEAFF. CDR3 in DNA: TGCAGCGTTGAAGCAAGAGAAAGACAGCTCACTGAAGCTTTCTTT.

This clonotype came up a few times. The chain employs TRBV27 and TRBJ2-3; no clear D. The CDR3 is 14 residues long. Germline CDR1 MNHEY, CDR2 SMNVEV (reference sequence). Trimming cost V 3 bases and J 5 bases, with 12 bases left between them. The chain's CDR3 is CASSLQVPGDTQYF. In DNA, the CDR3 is TGTGCCAGCAGTTTGCAGGTCCCGGGAGATACGCAGTATTTT.

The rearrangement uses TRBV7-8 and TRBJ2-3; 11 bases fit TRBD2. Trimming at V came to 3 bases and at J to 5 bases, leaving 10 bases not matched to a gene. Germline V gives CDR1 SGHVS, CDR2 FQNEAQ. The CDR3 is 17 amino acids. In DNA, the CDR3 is TGTGCCAGCAGCTTCCGTCTGCTAGCGGGGGGTCTAGATACGCAGTATTTT. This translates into CASSFRLLAGGLDTQYF.

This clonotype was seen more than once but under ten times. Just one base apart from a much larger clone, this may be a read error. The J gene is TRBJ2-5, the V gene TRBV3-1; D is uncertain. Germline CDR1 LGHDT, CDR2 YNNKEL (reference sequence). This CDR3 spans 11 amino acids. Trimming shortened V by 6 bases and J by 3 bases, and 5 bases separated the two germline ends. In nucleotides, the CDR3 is TGTGCCAGCAGACTCGAAGAGACCCAGTACTTC. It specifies CASRLEETQYF.

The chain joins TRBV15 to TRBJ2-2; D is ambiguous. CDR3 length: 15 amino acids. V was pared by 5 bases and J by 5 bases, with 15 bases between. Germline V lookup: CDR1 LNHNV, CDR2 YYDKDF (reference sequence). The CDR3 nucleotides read TGTGCCACCAGCGGGCCCAACCGTGGGACCGGGGAGCTGTTTTTT. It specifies CATSGPNRGTGELFF.

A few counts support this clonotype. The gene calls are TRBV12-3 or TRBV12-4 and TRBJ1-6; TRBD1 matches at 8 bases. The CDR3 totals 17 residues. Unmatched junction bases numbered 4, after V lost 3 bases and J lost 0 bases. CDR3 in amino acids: CASSLDRASSYNSPLHF. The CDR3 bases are TGTGCCAGCAGTTTGGACAGGGCCAGCTCCTATAATTCACCCCTCCACTTT.

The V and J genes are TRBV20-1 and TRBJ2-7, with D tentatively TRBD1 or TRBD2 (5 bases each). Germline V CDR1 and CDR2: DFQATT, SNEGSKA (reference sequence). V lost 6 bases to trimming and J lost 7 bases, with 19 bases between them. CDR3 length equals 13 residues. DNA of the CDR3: TGCAGTGCCACCAGGATAGGGACGGGGGAGCAGTACTTC. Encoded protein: CSATRIGTGEQYF.

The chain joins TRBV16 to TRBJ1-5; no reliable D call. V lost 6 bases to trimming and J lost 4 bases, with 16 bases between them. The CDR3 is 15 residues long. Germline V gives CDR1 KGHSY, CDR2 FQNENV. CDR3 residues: CASSPVIGGNQPQHF. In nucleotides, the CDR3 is TGTGCCAGCAGTCCCGTCATAGGTGGGAATCAGCCCCAGCATTTT.